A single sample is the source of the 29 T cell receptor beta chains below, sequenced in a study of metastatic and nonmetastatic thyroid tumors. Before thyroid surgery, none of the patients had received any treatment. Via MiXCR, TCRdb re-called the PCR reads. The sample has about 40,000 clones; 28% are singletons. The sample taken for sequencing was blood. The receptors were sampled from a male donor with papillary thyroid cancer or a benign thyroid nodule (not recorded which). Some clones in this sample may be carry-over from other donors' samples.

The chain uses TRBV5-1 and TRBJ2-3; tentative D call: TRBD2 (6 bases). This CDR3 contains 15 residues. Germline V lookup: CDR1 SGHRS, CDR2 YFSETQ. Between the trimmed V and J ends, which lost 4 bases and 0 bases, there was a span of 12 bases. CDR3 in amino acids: CASSGDWGSTDTQYF. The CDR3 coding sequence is TGCGCCAGCAGCGGGGACTGGGGTAGCACAGATACGCAGTATTTT.

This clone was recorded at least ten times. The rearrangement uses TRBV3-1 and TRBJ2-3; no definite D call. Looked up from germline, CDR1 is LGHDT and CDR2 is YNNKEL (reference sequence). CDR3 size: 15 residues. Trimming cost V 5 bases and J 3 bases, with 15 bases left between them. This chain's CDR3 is CASSGRLVGTDTQYF. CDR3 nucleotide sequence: TGTGCCAGCAGCGGGCGTCTAGTAGGGACAGATACGCAGTATTTT.

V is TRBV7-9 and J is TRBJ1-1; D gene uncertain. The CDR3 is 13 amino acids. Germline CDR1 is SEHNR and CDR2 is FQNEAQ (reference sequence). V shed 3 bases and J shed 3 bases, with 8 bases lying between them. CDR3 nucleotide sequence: TGTGCCAGCAGCTTGCAGAGTGACACTGAAGCTTTCTTT. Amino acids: CASSLQSDTEAFF. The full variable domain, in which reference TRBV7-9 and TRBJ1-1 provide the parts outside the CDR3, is DTGVSQNPRHKITKRGQNVTFRCDPISEHNRLYWYRQTLGQGPEFLTYFQNEAQLEKSRLLSDRFSAERPKGSFSTLEIQRTEQGDSAMYLCASSLQSDTEAFFGQGTRLTVV.

The CDR3 DNA reads as TGTGCCACCAGCAGAGAGGGAGGGAATAAAGAAGCTTTCTTT. Translating it yields CATSREGGNKEAFF. The chain joins TRBV15 to TRBJ1-1, with no clear D. The CDR3 is made up of 14 amino acids. V lost 0 bases and J lost 8, with 13 bases in between. CDR1 is LNHNV, CDR2 YYDKDF, per germline (reference sequence).

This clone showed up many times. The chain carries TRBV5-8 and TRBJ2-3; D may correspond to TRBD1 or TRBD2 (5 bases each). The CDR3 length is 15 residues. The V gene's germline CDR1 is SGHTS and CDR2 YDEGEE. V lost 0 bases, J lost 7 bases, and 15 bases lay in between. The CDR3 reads CASSLAGPIPNTQYF. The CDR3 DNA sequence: TGTGCCAGCAGCTTGGCGGGGCCGATTCCAAATACGCAGTATTTT.

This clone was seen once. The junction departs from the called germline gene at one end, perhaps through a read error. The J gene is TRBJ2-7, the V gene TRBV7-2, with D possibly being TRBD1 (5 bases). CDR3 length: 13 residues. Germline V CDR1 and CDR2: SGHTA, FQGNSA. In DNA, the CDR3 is TGTGCCAGCAGCCTCCTCCAGGGCTACGAGAAGTACTTC. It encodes CASSLLQGYEKYF.

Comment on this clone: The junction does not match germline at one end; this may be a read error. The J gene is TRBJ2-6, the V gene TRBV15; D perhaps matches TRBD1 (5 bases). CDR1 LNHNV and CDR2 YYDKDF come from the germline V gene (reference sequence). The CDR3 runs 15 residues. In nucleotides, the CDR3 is TGTGCCACCAGCCCAGACCCCTCTGGGGCCAACGCCCTGACTTTC. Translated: CATSPDPSGANALTF.

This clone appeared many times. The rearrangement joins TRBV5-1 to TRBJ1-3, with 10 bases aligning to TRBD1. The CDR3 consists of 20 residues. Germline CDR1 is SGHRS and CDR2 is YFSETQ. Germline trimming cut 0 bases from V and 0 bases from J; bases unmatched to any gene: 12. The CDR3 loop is CASSLGGGDRGPLSGNTIYF. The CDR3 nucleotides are TGCGCCAGCAGCTTGGGTGGTGGGGACAGGGGTCCCCTCTCTGGAAACACCATATATTTT.

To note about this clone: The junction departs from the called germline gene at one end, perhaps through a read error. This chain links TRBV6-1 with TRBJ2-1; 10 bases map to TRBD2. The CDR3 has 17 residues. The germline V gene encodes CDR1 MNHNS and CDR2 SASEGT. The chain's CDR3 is CASSEAPGLAWANEHFF. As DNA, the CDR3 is TGTGCCAGCAGTGAAGCTCCGGGACTAGCGTGGGCCAATGAGCATTTCTTC.

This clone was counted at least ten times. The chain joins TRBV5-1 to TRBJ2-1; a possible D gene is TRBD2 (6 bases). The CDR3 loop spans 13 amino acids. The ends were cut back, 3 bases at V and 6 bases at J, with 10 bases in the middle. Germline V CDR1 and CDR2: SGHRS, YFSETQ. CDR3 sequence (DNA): TGCGCCAGCAGCTGGGGACTCATCAATGAGCAGTTCTTC. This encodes CASSWGLINEQFF.

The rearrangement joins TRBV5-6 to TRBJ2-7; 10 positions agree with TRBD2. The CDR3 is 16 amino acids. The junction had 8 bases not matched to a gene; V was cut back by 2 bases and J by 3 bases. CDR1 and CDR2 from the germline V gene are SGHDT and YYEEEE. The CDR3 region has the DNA TGTGCCAGCAGCTTCCCTGGACTAGCGGTAATCTACGAGCAGTACTTC. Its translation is CASSFPGLAVIYEQYF.

CDR3 sequence (DNA): TGTGCCAGCAGCGGGAGCAACGACCACCAGTACTTC. Translated: CASSGSNDHQYF. The gene calls are TRBV9 and TRBJ2-4; D gene ambiguous. This CDR3 has 12 amino acids. Germline CDR1 SGDLS, CDR2 YYNGEE. V was cut by 3 bases and J by 13 bases, with 14 bases left in between.

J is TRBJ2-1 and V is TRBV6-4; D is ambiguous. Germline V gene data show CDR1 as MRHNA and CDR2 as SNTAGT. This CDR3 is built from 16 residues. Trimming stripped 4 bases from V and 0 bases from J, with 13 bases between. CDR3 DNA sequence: TGTGCCAGCAGTGCCTATACAAGGAGCTCCTACAATGAGCAGTTCTTC. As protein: CASSAYTRSSYNEQFF.

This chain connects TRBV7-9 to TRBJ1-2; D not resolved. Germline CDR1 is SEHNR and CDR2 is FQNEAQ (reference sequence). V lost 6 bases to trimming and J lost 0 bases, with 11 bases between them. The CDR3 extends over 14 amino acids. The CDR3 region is CASSTSGANYGYTF. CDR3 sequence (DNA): TGTGCCAGCAGTACAAGCGGGGCTAACTATGGCTACACCTTC.

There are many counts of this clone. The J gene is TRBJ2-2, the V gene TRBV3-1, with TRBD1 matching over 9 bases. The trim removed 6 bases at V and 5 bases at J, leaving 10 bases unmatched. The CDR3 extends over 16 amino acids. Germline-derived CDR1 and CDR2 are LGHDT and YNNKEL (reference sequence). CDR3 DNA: TGTGCCAGCAGACCCGGAGAGACAGGGGGGACCGGGGAGCTGTTTTTT. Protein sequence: CASRPGETGGTGELFF.

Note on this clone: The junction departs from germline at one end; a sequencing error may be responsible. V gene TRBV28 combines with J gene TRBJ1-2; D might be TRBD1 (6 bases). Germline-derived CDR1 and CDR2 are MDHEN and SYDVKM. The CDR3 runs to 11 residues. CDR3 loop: CASSLLGAYTF. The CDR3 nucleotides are TGTGCCAGCAGCTTATTGGGGGCCTACACCTTC.

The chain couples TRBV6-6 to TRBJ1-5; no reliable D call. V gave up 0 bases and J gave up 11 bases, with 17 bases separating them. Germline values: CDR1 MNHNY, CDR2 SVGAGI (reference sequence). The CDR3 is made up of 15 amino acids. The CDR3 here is CASSYSASANKTQHF. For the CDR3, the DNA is TGTGCCAGCAGTTACTCGGCCTCGGCCAATAAGACCCAGCATTTT.

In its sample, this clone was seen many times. CDR3 nucleotides: TGTGCCAGCAGCCTAAGGGGCGGGGAGCTGTTTTTT. Encoded protein: CASSLRGGELFF. V and J are TRBV9 and TRBJ2-2; TRBD1 might be the D (5 bases). The germline V gene has CDR1 SGDLS and CDR2 YYNGEE. The CDR3 has 12 amino acids. Trimming removed 4 bases at V and 7 bases at J, with 8 bases between.

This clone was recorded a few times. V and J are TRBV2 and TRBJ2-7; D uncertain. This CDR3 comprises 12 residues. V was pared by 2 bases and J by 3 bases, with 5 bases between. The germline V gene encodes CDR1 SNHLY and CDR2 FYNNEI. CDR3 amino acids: CASSEHSYEQYF. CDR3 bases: TGTGCCAGCAGTGAACACAGCTACGAGCAGTACTTC.

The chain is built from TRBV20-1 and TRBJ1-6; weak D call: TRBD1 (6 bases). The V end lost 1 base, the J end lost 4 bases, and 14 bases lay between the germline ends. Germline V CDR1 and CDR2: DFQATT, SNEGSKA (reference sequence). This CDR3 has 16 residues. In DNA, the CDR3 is TGCAGTGCTAGAGGTCAGGGGTCAATATATAATTCACCCCTCCACTTT. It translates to CSARGQGSIYNSPLHF.

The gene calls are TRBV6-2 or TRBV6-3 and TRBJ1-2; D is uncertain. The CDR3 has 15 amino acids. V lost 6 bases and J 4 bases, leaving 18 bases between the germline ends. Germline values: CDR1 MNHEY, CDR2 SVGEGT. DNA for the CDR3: TGTGCCAGCAGACTCCTCCTTTCAAGGGCCTATGGCTACACCTTC. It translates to CASRLLLSRAYGYTF.

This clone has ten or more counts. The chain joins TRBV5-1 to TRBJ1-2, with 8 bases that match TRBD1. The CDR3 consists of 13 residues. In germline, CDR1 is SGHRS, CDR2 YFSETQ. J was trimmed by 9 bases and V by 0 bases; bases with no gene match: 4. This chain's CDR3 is CASSLGQGASYTF. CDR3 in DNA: TGCGCCAGCAGCTTGGGTCAGGGGGCGAGCTACACCTTC.

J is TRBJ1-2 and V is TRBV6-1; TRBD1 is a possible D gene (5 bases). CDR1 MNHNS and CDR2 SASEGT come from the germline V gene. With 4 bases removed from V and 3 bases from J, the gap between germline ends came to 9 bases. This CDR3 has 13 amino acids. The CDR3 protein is CASSVTGYYGYTF. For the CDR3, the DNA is TGTGCCAGCAGTGTCACAGGTTACTATGGCTACACCTTC.

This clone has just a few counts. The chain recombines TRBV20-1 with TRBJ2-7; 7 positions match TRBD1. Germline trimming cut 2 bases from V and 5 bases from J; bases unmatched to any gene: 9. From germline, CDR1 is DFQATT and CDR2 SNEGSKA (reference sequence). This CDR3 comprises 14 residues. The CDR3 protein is CSARLQQGIHEQYF. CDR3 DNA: TGCAGTGCTAGACTTCAACAGGGGATTCACGAGCAGTACTTC.

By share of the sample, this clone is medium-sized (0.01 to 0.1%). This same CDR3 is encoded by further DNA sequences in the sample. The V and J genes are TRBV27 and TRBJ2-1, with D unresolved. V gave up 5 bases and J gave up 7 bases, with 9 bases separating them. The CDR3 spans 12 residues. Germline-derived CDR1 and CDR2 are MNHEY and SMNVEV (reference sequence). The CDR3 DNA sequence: TGTGCCAGCAGTAAATTGGGGAATGAGCAGTTCTTC. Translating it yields CASSKLGNEQFF.

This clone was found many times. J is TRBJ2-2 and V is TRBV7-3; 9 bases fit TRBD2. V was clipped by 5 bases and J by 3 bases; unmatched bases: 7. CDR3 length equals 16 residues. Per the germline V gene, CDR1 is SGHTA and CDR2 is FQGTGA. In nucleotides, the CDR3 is TGTGCCAGCAGCCGAAGAATAGCGGGAGACACCGGGGAGCTGTTTTTT. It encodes CASSRRIAGDTGELFF.

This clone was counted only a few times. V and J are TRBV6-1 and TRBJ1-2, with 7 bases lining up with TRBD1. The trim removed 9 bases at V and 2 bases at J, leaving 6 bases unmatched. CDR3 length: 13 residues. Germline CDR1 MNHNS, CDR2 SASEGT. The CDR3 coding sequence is TGTGCCAGTTACAGGGGTCCCAACTATGGCTACACCTTC. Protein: CASYRGPNYGYTF.

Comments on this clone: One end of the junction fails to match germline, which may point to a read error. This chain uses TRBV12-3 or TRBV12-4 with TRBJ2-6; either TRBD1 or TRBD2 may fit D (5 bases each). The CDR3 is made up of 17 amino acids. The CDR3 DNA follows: TGTGCCAGCAGTTCCCGGGTTGGTCGACCCGGGGCCAACTTCCTGACTTTC. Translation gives CASSSRVGRPGANFLTF.

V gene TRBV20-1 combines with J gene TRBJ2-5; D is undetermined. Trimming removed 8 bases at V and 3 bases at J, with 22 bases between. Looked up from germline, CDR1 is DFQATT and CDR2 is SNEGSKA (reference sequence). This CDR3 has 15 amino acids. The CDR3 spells CSSTEMDHPKETQYF. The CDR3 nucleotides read TGCAGTTCTACGGAGATGGACCACCCCAAAGAGACCCAGTACTTC.